The rows below give T cell receptor beta chains drawn from one sample of a study of shared clonotypes between healthy human individuals. This table comes from immunoSEQ multiplex PCR, and its TCRdb copy is limited to in-frame clones, with some not included. The table lists around 1,900,000 clones, over 85% of them singletons. Sequencing was done on a sample of naive CD8+ T cells from PBMCs. The receptors stem from a man younger than 35 in good health. Some clones in this sample may be carry-over from other donors' samples. The CDR3 runs from the conserved cysteine through the conserved F or W. D genes are given only for firm matches. Part of the rows lack a size; the others show once, few, many or a class for expanded clones.

CDR3aa,CDR3nt,j_gene,abundance,v_gene,d_gene
CASSIGSGGSEAFF,TGTGCCAGCAGCATCGGTTCCGGGGGATCTGAAGCTTTCTTT,TRBJ1-1,-,TRBV7-9,-
CASSLGQETQYF,TGTGCCAGCAGCTTAGGGCAAGAGACCCAGTACTTC,TRBJ2-5,-,TRBV7-9,-
CASSPDKNTGELFF,TGCGCCAGCAGCCCAGACAAAAACACCGGGGAGCTGTTTTTT,TRBJ2-2,-,TRBV4-1,-
CAELNTEAFF,TGTGCCGAGCTGAACACTGAAGCTTTCTTT,TRBJ1-1,-,TRBV27,-
CASRIGGPNTGELFF,TGTGCCAGCCGCATTGGGGGGCCAAACACCGGGGAGCTGTTTTTT,TRBJ2-2,-,TRBV6-5,-
CASCGIHSYEQYF,TGTGCCAGCTGTGGGATCCACTCCTACGAGCAGTACTTC,TRBJ2-7,-,TRBV2,-
CASRTPGGYTF,TGTGCCAGTCGGACCCCGGGCGGCTACACCTTC,TRBJ1-2,-,TRBV19,-
CASSPDRGYSYEQYF,TGCGCCAGCAGCCCGGACAGGGGCTACTCCTACGAGCAGTACTTC,TRBJ2-7,-,TRBV4-1,TRBD1
CASSEGTGPTYNEQFF,TGCGCCAGCAGTGAGGGGACAGGCCCGACCTACAATGAGCAGTTCTTC,TRBJ2-1,-,TRBV10-1,TRBD1
CASRELAGAYNEQFF,TGTGCCAGCAGGGAACTAGCGGGGGCCTACAATGAGCAGTTCTTC,TRBJ2-1,-,TRBV5-6,TRBD2
CASCPGEGNYGYTF,TGCGCCAGCTGCCCGGGGGAGGGTAACTATGGCTACACCTTC,TRBJ1-2,-,TRBV5-1,-
CASSQEGRINTGELFF,TGCGCCAGCAGCCAAGAGGGGAGAATTAACACCGGGGAGCTGTTTTTT,TRBJ2-2,-,TRBV4-1,-
CASSPAPTRVGLFF,TGTGCCAGCAGTCCCGCCCCGACTCGCGTTGGACTGTTTTTT,TRBJ1-4,-,TRBV28,-
CASSLTGARNEQFF,TGCGCCAGCAGCTTGACTGGGGCGCGGAATGAGCAGTTCTTC,TRBJ2-1,-,TRBV5-1,-
CASSLTSGRADTQYF,TGCGCCAGCAGTTTAACTAGCGGGAGGGCCGATACGCAGTATTTT,TRBJ2-3,-,TRBV5-1,TRBD2
CASSQGLAGGHDEQFF,TGCGCCAGCAGCCAAGGACTAGCGGGAGGTCACGATGAGCAGTTCTTC,TRBJ2-1,-,TRBV4-3,TRBD2
CASSRTSGSSLRPQETQYF,TGTGCCAGCAGCCGAACTAGCGGGAGCTCCCTCCGTCCCCAAGAGACCCAGTACTTC,TRBJ2-5,-,TRBV11-2,TRBD2
CASSLDRSHITDTQYF,TGTGCCAGCAGCTTAGATCGCAGCCACATCACAGATACGCAGTATTTT,TRBJ2-3,once,TRBV7-9,-
CASSLGQGTGTGANVLTF,TGTGCCAGCAGCCTTGGACAGGGGACCGGCACTGGGGCCAACGTCCTGACTTTC,TRBJ2-6,-,TRBV27,TRBD1
CASSRETGLFYEQYF,TGTGCCAGCAGCCGAGAAACGGGACTTTTCTACGAGCAGTACTTC,TRBJ2-7,-,TRBV7-9,-